A single sample gave rise to the 5 T cell receptor beta chains below, sequenced in a study of blood T cell repertoires in COVID-19 (dated by TCRdb to between 2020 and 2021). Libraries were constructed by the immunoSEQ multiplex PCR assay. This is the immuneACCESS table as TCRdb keeps it, with only in-frame sequences that have V and J called. A part of the clones is gone; compared with another copy, unresolved V genes explain less than half, and the rest is unexplained. The sample table lists approximately 170,000 clones, around 84% of them with a count of one. Clones ranked in the top ten supply roughly 3% of the sample. The sequenced sample consisted of PBMCs or T cells enriched from blood (not recorded which). The source is a woman aged 30 to 39 who had recovered from COVID-19.

This rearrangement joins TRBV11-3 to TRBJ2-7; D possibly corresponds to TRBD1 (6 bases). The germline V and J ends were trimmed by 5 bases and 4 bases, with 21 bases remaining between them. The V gene's germline CDR1 is SGHNT and CDR2 YENEEA. The CDR3 length is 16 residues. CDR3 in amino acids: CASSLPPRQVGYEQYV. The CDR3 DNA follows: TGTGCCAGCAGCCTTCCCCCCAGACAGGTTGGGTACGAGCAGTACGTC.

V and J are TRBV9 and TRBJ1-2, with 8 bases lining up with TRBD1. With V trimmed by 3 bases and J by 7 bases, 11 bases remained unmatched. CDR3 length: 15 amino acids. The germline CDR1 and CDR2 sequences are SGDLS and YYNGEE. CDR3 region: CASSDPDRVSFGYTF. The CDR3 DNA is TGTGCCAGCAGCGACCCGGACAGGGTGTCTTTTGGCTACACCTTC.

Turning to this clone: The sample contains more than one DNA sequence encoding this CDR3. This chain uses TRBV11-3 with TRBJ2-7; D is uncertain. V was cut by 4 bases and J by 1 base, with 8 bases left in between. This CDR3 region has 13 residues. The germline gives CDR1 SGHNT, CDR2 YENEEA. The CDR3 DNA reads TGTGCCAGCAGCTCCACAGATTCCTACGAGCAGTACTTC. The encoded protein is CASSSTDSYEQYF.

The CDR3 region has the DNA TGTGCCAGCACTGTTGACGGACAAAACTATGGCTACACCTTC. Its translation is CASTVDGQNYGYTF. The chain has TRBV2 and TRBJ1-2; D might be TRBD1 (5 bases). V lost 7 bases and J lost 2, with 14 bases in between. The CDR3 contains 14 residues. Looked up from germline, CDR1 is SNHLY and CDR2 is FYNNEI.

The chain joins TRBV28 to TRBJ2-1; 7 bases line up with TRBD2. Trimming cost V 4 bases and J 5 bases; bases outside gene matches: 8. Germline V gives CDR1 MDHEN, CDR2 SYDVKM. There are 15 residues in the CDR3. CDR3 protein: CASSSGGGPHNEQFF. The CDR3 DNA reads as TGTGCCAGCAGTTCGGGGGGAGGGCCCCACAATGAGCAGTTCTTC.